The 18 T cell receptor beta chains listed next were all sequenced from one sample in a study of siplizumab effects on memory and regulatory T cells. The table came from immunoSEQ multiplex PCR; TCRdb's copy has only in-frame clones and leaves some out. This sample has fewer than 100,000 clones, with roughly 94% found just once. The sample comprised CD8+ T cells sorted from blood. The receptors stem from a human donor in good health.

V is TRBV6-5 and J is TRBJ2-1, with D maybe TRBD1 (5 bases). This CDR3 contains 14 residues. The V end lost 5 bases, the J end lost 5 bases, and 13 bases lay between the germline ends. Germline V gene lookup returns CDR1 MNHEY and CDR2 SVGAGI. CDR3 amino acids: CASSGRVEDNEQFF. The CDR3 nucleotides read TGTGCCAGCAGTGGCAGGGTAGAGGACAATGAGCAGTTCTTC.

This chain joins TRBV4-1 and TRBJ2-1, with D unresolved. The V end was cut by 6 bases, the J end by 10 bases, with 16 bases between. The CDR3 loop spans 13 amino acids. In germline, CDR1 is MGHRA, CDR2 YSYEKL. In nucleotides, the CDR3 is TGCGCCAGCAGTCGCAGTGGTGGGCGGGAGCAGTTCTTC. It encodes CASSRSGGREQFF.

The chain is built from TRBV10-3 and TRBJ1-5; D ambiguous. Germline lookup yields CDR1 ENHRY and CDR2 SYGVKD. There are 13 residues in the CDR3. V was clipped by 6 bases and J by 3 bases, with 9 bases between them. The DNA for the CDR3 is TGTGCCATCAGGTACAGCCTCAATCAGCCCCAGCATTTT. This codes for CAIRYSLNQPQHF.

V and J are TRBV4-2 and TRBJ2-7, with 9 nucleotides matching TRBD2. V trimming: 3 bases; J trimming: 6 bases; junction bases outside the gene matches: 3. CDR3 length equals 13 residues. CDR1 LGHNA and CDR2 YNFKEQ come from the germline V gene. The CDR3 here is CASSHTSGREQYF. The DNA of the CDR3 is TGTGCCAGCAGCCATACTAGCGGGCGCGAGCAGTACTTC.

This chain links TRBV4-1 with TRBJ1-5; 8 bases agree with TRBD1. This CDR3 is 15 amino acids long. J gave up 1 base and V 5 bases, and 4 bases lay outside the gene matches. Germline CDR1 reads MGHRA; CDR2 reads YSYEKL. Here the CDR3 reads CASSNTGGSNQPQHF. The CDR3 region has the DNA TGCGCCAGCAGCAACACAGGGGGGAGCAATCAGCCCCAGCATTTT.

CDR3 sequence: CAISDLASGSSYEQYF. The CDR3 DNA sequence: TGTGCCATCAGTGATTTGGCTAGCGGTAGCTCCTACGAGCAGTACTTC. The chain recombines TRBV10-3 with TRBJ2-7; 7 bases are shared with TRBD2. The CDR3 length is 16 residues. The germline gives CDR1 ENHRY, CDR2 SYGVKD. Trimming cost V 3 bases and J 0 bases; bases outside gene matches: 8.

This clone was recorded a few times. The V gene is TRBV5-5, the J gene TRBJ1-1; no definite D call. The V end was cut by 0 bases, the J end by 2 bases, with 5 bases between. The germline CDR1 and CDR2 sequences are SGHKS and YYEKEE (reference sequence). This CDR3 has 13 amino acids. In nucleotides, the CDR3 is TGTGCCAGCAGCTTGGCCAGAAACACTGAAGCTTTCTTT. The encoded protein is CASSLARNTEAFF.

The chain is built from TRBV7-8 and TRBJ2-1, with TRBD2 identical over 7 bases. The CDR3 is made up of 14 amino acids. Germline CDR1 is SGHVS and CDR2 is FQNEAQ. The ends lost 5 bases at V and 4 bases at J; junction bases unmatched: 5. The CDR3: CASSVSSGYNEQFF. In DNA form, the CDR3 reads TGTGCCAGCAGCGTATCTAGCGGATACAATGAGCAGTTCTTC.

V gene TRBV5-4 combines with J gene TRBJ2-1; 11 nucleotides line up with TRBD2. V dropped 4 bases and J dropped 9; count of bases not matched to a gene: 3. The CDR3 covers 13 residues. Germline CDR1 is SGHNT and CDR2 is YYREEE (reference sequence). The CDR3 protein is CASSDGLAGEQFF. The CDR3 region has the DNA TGTGCCAGCAGCGACGGACTAGCGGGTGAGCAGTTCTTC.

This clone was recorded a few times. The chain recombines TRBV10-3 with TRBJ1-1; no definite D call. The V gene's germline CDR1 is ENHRY and CDR2 SYGVKD. Trimming took 4 bases from V and 7 from J, leaving 10 bases between them. The CDR3 is 12 residues long. As DNA, the CDR3 is TGTGCCATCAGTGGTCAACAGCTTGAAGCTTTCTTT. Its translation is CAISGQQLEAFF.

V and J are TRBV6-1 and TRBJ1-5; D is unclear. V lost 6 bases to trimming and J lost 2 bases, with 5 bases between them. This CDR3 spans 12 amino acids. Germline assignment: CDR1 MNHNS and CDR2 SASEGT. CDR3 DNA: TGTGCCAGCAGGGGCGGCAATCAGCCCCAGCATTTT. Translated, it gives CASRGGNQPQHF.

This rearrangement joins TRBV19 to TRBJ1-5, with D possibly matching TRBD1 (6 bases). The CDR3 is 17 amino acids. From germline, CDR1 is LNHDA and CDR2 SQIVND (reference sequence). V was clipped by 1 base and J by 2 bases, with 15 bases between them. CDR3 amino acids: CASSIVAGGGGNQPQHF. CDR3 in DNA: TGTGCCAGTAGTATAGTGGCTGGAGGGGGTGGCAATCAGCCCCAGCATTTT.

The chain carries TRBV29-1 and TRBJ2-2; D remains ambiguous. The CDR3 totals 12 residues. The germline CDR1 and CDR2 sequences are SQVTM and ANQGSEA. V lost 5 bases to trimming and J lost 3 bases, with 7 bases between them. The CDR3 sequence is CSVLWDTGELFF. CDR3 bases: TGCAGCGTTCTTTGGGACACCGGGGAGCTGTTTTTT.

V is TRBV7-9 and J is TRBJ2-4, with D perhaps TRBD1 (5 bases). This CDR3 is 15 amino acids long. With 0 bases removed from V and 6 bases from J, the gap between germline ends came to 12 bases. Germline V lookup: CDR1 SEHNR, CDR2 FQNEAQ (reference sequence). The CDR3 DNA sequence: TGTGCCAGCAGCTTAGCGTCAGGGATTGGAAACATTCAGTACTTC. This gives the protein CASSLASGIGNIQYF.

The chain employs TRBV10-3 and TRBJ2-1, with 10 bases aligning to TRBD2. CDR1 and CDR2 (germline): ENHRY, SYGVKD. This CDR3 has 16 residues. Losses at the gene ends were 3 bases for V and 5 bases for J; bases not matched to a gene: 7. CDR3 DNA sequence: TGTGCCATCAGTGACCCCAGCCTAGCGGGGGACAATGAGCAGTTCTTC. This encodes CAISDPSLAGDNEQFF.

This chain joins TRBV12-5 and TRBJ2-1, with D perhaps matching TRBD1 (5 bases). With 3 bases removed from V and 9 bases from J, the gap between germline ends came to 12 bases. The CDR3 covers 13 residues. Germline V gives CDR1 LGHNT, CDR2 FRNRAP. For the CDR3, the DNA is TGTGCTAGTGGTTTCCCAGGGTTTAGTGAGCAGTTCTTC. Its translation: CASGFPGFSEQFF.

V is TRBV4-1 and J is TRBJ2-5; 10 bases agree with TRBD2. Per germline, CDR1 MGHRA and CDR2 YSYEKL. The CDR3 runs 18 residues. The V segment lost 0 bases and the J segment 0 bases; nucleotides outside the gene matches: 7. The chain's CDR3 is CASSQDLAGAGYQETQYF. The CDR3 bases are TGCGCCAGCAGCCAAGACCTAGCGGGAGCTGGGTACCAAGAGACCCAGTACTTC.

The chain has TRBV4-1 and TRBJ2-5; D is tentatively TRBD1 or TRBD2 (7 bases each). CDR1 is MGHRA and CDR2 is YSYEKL in the germline V gene. The CDR3 runs 14 residues. Trimming shortened V by 4 bases and J by 11 bases, and 20 bases separated the two germline ends. The CDR3 DNA reads as TGCGCCAGCAGCCCGACCCCAGGGGGGGGTGAGCAGTACTTC. Protein product: CASSPTPGGGEQYF.